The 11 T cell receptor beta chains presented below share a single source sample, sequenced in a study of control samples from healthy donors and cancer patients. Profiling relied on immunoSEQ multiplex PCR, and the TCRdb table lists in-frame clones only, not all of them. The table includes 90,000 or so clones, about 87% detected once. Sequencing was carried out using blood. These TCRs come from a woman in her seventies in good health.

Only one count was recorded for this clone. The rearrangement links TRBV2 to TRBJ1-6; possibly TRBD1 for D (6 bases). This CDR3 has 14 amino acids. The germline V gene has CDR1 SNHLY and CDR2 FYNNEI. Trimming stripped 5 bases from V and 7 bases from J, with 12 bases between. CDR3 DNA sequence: TGTGCCAGCAGTCGACAGGTGACCAATTCACCCCTCCACTTT. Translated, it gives CASSRQVTNSPLHF.

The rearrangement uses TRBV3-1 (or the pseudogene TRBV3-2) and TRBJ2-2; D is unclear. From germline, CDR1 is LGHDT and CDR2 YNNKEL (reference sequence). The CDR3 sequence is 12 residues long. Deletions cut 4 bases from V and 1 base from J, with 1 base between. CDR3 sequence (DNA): TGTGCCAGCAGCCGGAACACCGGGGAGCTGTTTTTT. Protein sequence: CASSRNTGELFF.

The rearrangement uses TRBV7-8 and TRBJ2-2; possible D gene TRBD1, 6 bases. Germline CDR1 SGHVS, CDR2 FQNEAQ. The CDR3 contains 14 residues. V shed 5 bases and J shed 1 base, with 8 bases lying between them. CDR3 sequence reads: CASSATGNTGELFF. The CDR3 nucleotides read TGTGCCAGCAGCGCGACAGGGAACACCGGGGAGCTGTTTTTT.

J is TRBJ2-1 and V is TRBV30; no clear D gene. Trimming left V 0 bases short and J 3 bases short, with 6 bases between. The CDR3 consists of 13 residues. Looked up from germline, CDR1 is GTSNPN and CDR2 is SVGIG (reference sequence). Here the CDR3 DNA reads TGTGCCTGGAGTGTACTGAACTACAATGAGCAGTTCTTC. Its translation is CAWSVLNYNEQFF.

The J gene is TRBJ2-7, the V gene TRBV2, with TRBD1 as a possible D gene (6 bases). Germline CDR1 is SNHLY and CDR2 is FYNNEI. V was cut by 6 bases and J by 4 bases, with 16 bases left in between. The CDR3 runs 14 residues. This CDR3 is CASSFGTPVYEQYF. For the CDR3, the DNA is TGTGCCAGCAGCTTCGGGACACCCGTTTACGAGCAGTACTTC. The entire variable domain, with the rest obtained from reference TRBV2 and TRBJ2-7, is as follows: EPEVTQTPSHQVTQMGQEVILRCVPISNHLYFYWYRQILGQKVEFLVSFYNNEISEKSEIFDDQFSVERPDGSNFTLKIRSTKLEDSAMYFCASSFGTPVYEQYFGPGTRLTVT.

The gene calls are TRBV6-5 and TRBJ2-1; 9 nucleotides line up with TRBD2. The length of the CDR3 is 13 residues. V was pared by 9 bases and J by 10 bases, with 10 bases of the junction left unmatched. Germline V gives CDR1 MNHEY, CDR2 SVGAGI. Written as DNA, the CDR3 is TGTGCCAGTGAGCGGGAGGCCAAGGGGGAGCAGTTCTTC. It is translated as CASEREAKGEQFF.

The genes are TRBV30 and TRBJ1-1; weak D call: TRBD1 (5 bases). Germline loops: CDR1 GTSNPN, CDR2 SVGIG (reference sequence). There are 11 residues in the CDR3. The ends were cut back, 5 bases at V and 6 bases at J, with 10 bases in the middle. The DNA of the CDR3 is TGTGCCTGGGGTTGGGGGGCTGAAGCTTTCTTT. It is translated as CAWGWGAEAFF. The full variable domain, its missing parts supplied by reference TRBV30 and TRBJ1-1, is SQTIHQWPATLVQPVGSPLSLECTVEGTSNPNLYWYRQAAGRGLQLLFYSVGIGQISSEVPQNLSASRPQDRQFILSSKKLLLSDSGFYLCAWGWGAEAFFGQGTRLTVV.

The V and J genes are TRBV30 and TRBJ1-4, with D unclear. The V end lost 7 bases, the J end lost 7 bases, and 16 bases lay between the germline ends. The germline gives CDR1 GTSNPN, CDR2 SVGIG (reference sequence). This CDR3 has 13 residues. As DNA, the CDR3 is TGTGCCTCGTGGTACGGTCCGGGTGAAAAACTGTTTTTT. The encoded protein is CASWYGPGEKLFF.

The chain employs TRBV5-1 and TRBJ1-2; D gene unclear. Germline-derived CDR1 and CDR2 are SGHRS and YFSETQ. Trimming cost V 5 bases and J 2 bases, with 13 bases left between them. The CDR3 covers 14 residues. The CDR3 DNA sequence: TGCGCCAGCAGGAAAGAGGAGGGCAACTATGGCTACACCTTC. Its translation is CASRKEEGNYGYTF. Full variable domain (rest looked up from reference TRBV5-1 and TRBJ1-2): KAGVTQTPRYLIKTRGQQVTLSCSPISGHRSVSWYQQTPGQGLQFLFEYFSETQRNKGNFPGRFSGRQFSNSRSEMNVSTLELGDSALYLCASRKEEGNYGYTFGSGTRLTVV.

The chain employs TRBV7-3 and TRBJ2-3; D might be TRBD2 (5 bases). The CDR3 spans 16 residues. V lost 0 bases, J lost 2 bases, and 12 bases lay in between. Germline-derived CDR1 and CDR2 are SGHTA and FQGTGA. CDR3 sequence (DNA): TGTGCCAGCAGCTTAACTACTAGTCTAACCACAGATACGCAGTATTTT. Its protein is CASSLTTSLTTDTQYF.

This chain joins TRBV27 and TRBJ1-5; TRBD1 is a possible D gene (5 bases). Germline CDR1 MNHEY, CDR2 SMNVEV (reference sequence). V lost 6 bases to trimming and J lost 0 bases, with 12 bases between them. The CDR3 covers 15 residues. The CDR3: CASSPGTASNQPQHF. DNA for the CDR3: TGTGCCAGCAGCCCAGGGACGGCTAGCAATCAGCCCCAGCATTTT.